Below, 18 T cell receptor beta chains from the same sample are listed, as sequenced in a study of shared clonotypes between healthy human individuals (dated by TCRdb to the early 2020s). Library preparation employed the immunoSEQ multiplex PCR assay. Entries here come from immuneACCESS through TCRdb and include only in-frame sequences with V and J called. Some clones fail to appear in such tables; in the studies checked, an unresolved V gene covers under half of the shortfall, and the cause of the remainder is unknown. Present in this sample are roughly 2.1 million clones, 85% to 95% of which were seen just once. The ten largest clones capture around 1.7% of the sample. CD8 naive samples consisted of CD45RO-negative cells that were positively selected for CCR7, yielding a CD45RA+CCR7+ population without TemRA cells. Sequenced sample: naive CD8+ T cells from PBMCs. The cell subset or site label corresponds to: CD45RA+CCR7+. The receptors were gathered from a man between 18 and 35 years old in good health. Some clones in this sample may be carry-over from other donors' samples.

The gene calls are TRBV10-3 and TRBJ2-2; TRBD2 is a possible D gene (5 bases). With 3 bases removed from V and 4 bases from J, the gap between germline ends came to 12 bases. The CDR3 length is 15 residues. Germline CDR1 reads ENHRY; CDR2 reads SYGVKD. CDR3 in DNA: TGTGCCATCAGTGATGAGGGTGGAGGCACCGGGGAGCTGTTTTTT. Translation gives CAISDEGGGTGELFF.

The gene calls are TRBV7-9 and TRBJ2-2; the D is unclear. The CDR3 loop spans 16 amino acids. Trimming took 0 bases from V and 5 from J, leaving 13 bases between them. The germline V gene has CDR1 SEHNR and CDR2 FQNEAQ (reference sequence). As DNA, the CDR3 is TGTGCCAGCAGCTTAGCGATTGGCGAGTGGACCGGGGAGCTGTTTTTT. Its protein is CASSLAIGEWTGELFF. The full variable domain, completed using reference TRBV7-9 and TRBJ2-2, is DTGVSQNPRHKITKRGQNVTFRCDPISEHNRLYWYRQTLGQGPEFLTYFQNEAQLEKSRLLSDRFSAERPKGSFSTLEIQRTEQGDSAMYLCASSLAIGEWTGELFFGEGSRLTVL.

The CDR3 DNA reads TGCGCCAGCAGCCAAGATCGGCCAGACCCCTACAATGAGCAGTTCTTC. This translates into CASSQDRPDPYNEQFF. This chain connects TRBV4-3 to TRBJ2-1; D remains unclear. V lost 0 bases to trimming and J lost 2 bases, with 11 bases between them. The CDR3 is 16 amino acids. Germline V gene data show CDR1 as LGHNA and CDR2 as YSLEER.

This clone was found once. The gene calls are TRBV14 and TRBJ2-2; 7 bases align to TRBD2. CDR1 is SGHDN, CDR2 FVKESK, per germline. This CDR3 is built from 17 residues. Trimming took 4 bases from V and 2 from J; bases not matched to a gene: 10. The CDR3: CASSPWGSGINTGELFF. The DNA for the CDR3 is TGTGCCAGCAGCCCCTGGGGAAGCGGGATCAACACCGGGGAGCTGTTTTTT.

The V gene is TRBV5-6, the J gene TRBJ2-5; D gene ambiguous. Matching the DNA end better, TRBJ2-7 makes the J call doubtful. Germline V gene lookup returns CDR1 SGHDT and CDR2 YYEEEE. The CDR3 consists of 14 residues. The CDR3 loop reads CASSQWPVSYEQYF. The CDR3 DNA reads TGTGCCAGCAGTCAATGGCCGGTGTCCTACGAGCAGTACTTC.

CDR3 in DNA: TGTGCCAGCAGCCAAGAGTTCGTCACCTACGAGCAGTACTTC. Translated, it gives CASSQEFVTYEQYF. The chain carries TRBV4-2 and TRBJ2-7; D uncertain. The CDR3 covers 14 residues. CDR1 and CDR2 (germline): LGHNA, YNFKEQ. The germline V and J ends were trimmed by 0 bases and 2 bases, with 8 bases remaining between them.

The chain is built from TRBV9 and TRBJ2-3; 7 bases line up with TRBD1. The germline CDR1 and CDR2 sequences are SGDLS and YYNGEE. The length of the CDR3 is 15 residues. V was clipped by 4 bases and J by 4 bases; unmatched bases: 9. The CDR3 region has the DNA TGTGCCAGCAGCCCCCTGGGGCAGGGGGCAGATACGCAGTATTTT. It yields the protein CASSPLGQGADTQYF.

This sequence joins TRBV27 and TRBJ1-4; D is uncertain. V was pared by 2 bases and J by 4 bases, with 8 bases between. The germline gives CDR1 MNHEY, CDR2 SMNVEV (reference sequence). The CDR3 runs to 14 residues. The DNA for the CDR3 is TGTGCCAGCAGTTTACCCCGGATTAATGAAAAACTGTTTTTT. It yields the protein CASSLPRINEKLFF. Filled out from reference TRBV27 and TRBJ1-4, the complete variable domain reads EAQVTQNPRYLITVTGKKLTVTCSQNMNHEYMSWYRQDPGLGLRQIYYSMNVEVTDKGDVPEGYKVSRKEKRNFPLILESPSPNQTSLYFCASSLPRINEKLFFGSGTQLSVL.

This clone was counted between two and nine times. This rearrangement joins TRBV30 to TRBJ1-3; D not resolved. The germline V gene has CDR1 GTSNPN and CDR2 SVGIG (reference sequence). CDR3 size: 15 residues. V dropped 3 bases and J dropped 2 bases, with 14 bases sitting between them. The CDR3 bases are TGTGCCTGGAGCGACGGGAATCTCCCTGGAAACACCATATATTTT. Translation: CAWSDGNLPGNTIYF.

J is TRBJ2-2 and V is TRBV29-1; D not resolved. V lost 4 bases to trimming and J lost 4 bases, with 7 bases between them. The CDR3 spans 12 residues. Germline CDR1 and CDR2: SQVTM and ANQGSEA. CDR3 DNA: TGCAGCGTTGGCCGGGCCACCGGGGAGCTGTTTTTT. Encoded protein: CSVGRATGELFF.

This chain uses TRBV23-1 with TRBJ1-3; possibly TRBD1 for D (5 bases). TRBV23-1 carries the ORF label, with uncertain function. The V end lost 4 bases, the J end lost 2 bases, and 9 bases lay between the germline ends. The CDR3 runs 14 residues. The chain's CDR3 is CASSRPRAGNTIYF. The DNA for the CDR3 is TGCGCCAGCAGTCGGCCCAGGGCTGGAAACACCATATATTTT.

The V and J genes are TRBV6-5 and TRBJ2-1; 8 bases are shared with TRBD1. The CDR3 has 15 amino acids. Trimming removed 5 bases from V and 8 bases from J; junction bases left unmatched: 11. Germline-derived CDR1 and CDR2 are MNHEY and SVGAGI. The CDR3 sequence is CASSPRQGAFDEQFF. CDR3 sequence (DNA): TGTGCCAGCAGTCCACGGCAGGGGGCGTTCGATGAGCAGTTCTTC.

The CDR3 region is CASSLWQGVNGYTF. The CDR3 region has the DNA TGTGCCAGCAGCTTGTGGCAGGGGGTGAATGGCTACACCTTC. V usage is TRBV5-6 and J usage is TRBJ1-2; 7 positions agree with TRBD1. CDR3 size: 14 residues. Germline lookup yields CDR1 SGHDT and CDR2 YYEEEE. The ends lost 1 base at V and 6 bases at J; junction bases unmatched: 6.

The chain recombines TRBV5-6 with TRBJ1-2; 10 nucleotides line up with TRBD1. The germline V gene has CDR1 SGHDT and CDR2 YYEEEE. V dropped 3 bases and J dropped 3; count of bases not matched to a gene: 5. This CDR3 contains 15 residues. The CDR3 DNA sequence: TGTGCCAGCAGCTCCGGGACAGGGGAGCACTATGGCTACACCTTC. Translating gives CASSSGTGEHYGYTF.

With respect to this clone: This sample also contains other DNA sequences that code for the same CDR3. The genes are TRBV29-1 and TRBJ2-1; a possible D gene is TRBD1 (5 bases). Germline V gene data show CDR1 as SQVTM and CDR2 as ANQGSEA. The CDR3 extends over 12 amino acids. V was cut by 1 base and J by 4 bases, with 5 bases left in between. The CDR3 DNA sequence: TGCAGCGTTGAAGGACAGTACAATGAGCAGTTCTTC. It specifies CSVEGQYNEQFF.

The V gene is TRBV4-2, the J gene TRBJ2-7; 8 bases align to TRBD2. CDR1 LGHNA and CDR2 YNFKEQ come from the germline V gene. The CDR3 runs to 15 residues. V lost 0 bases and J lost 2; bases outside the gene matches: 3. CDR3 residues: CASSQDSGDTYEQYF. As DNA, the CDR3 is TGTGCCAGCAGCCAAGATAGCGGGGACACCTACGAGCAGTACTTC.

The chain uses TRBV29-1 and TRBJ2-6, with TRBD1 as a possible D gene (5 bases). CDR1 SQVTM and CDR2 ANQGSEA come from the germline V gene. V was cut by 6 bases and J by 0 bases, with 15 bases left in between. This CDR3 contains 16 residues. The CDR3 bases are TGCAGCGTGTATCCCCTGACAGTCTCTGGGGCCAACGTCCTGACTTTC. As protein: CSVYPLTVSGANVLTF.

This clone has a handful of counts. The sample carries other DNA sequences with the same CDR3. The CDR3 region is CASSVGGSGSYEQYF. The DNA for the CDR3 is TGTGCCAGCAGCGTAGGAGGTAGCGGGAGCTACGAGCAGTACTTC. The chain links TRBV9 to TRBJ2-7; TRBD2 matches at 9 bases. The junction had 4 bases not matched to a gene; V was cut back by 0 bases and J by 3 bases. This CDR3 region has 15 residues. Germline loops: CDR1 SGDLS, CDR2 YYNGEE. Complete variable domain (other parts from reference TRBV9 and TRBJ2-7): DSGVTQTPKHLITATGQRVTLRCSPRSGDLSVYWYQQSLDQGLQFLIQYYNGEERAKGNILERFSAQQFPDLHSELNLSSLELGDSALYFCASSVGGSGSYEQYFGPGTRLTVT.